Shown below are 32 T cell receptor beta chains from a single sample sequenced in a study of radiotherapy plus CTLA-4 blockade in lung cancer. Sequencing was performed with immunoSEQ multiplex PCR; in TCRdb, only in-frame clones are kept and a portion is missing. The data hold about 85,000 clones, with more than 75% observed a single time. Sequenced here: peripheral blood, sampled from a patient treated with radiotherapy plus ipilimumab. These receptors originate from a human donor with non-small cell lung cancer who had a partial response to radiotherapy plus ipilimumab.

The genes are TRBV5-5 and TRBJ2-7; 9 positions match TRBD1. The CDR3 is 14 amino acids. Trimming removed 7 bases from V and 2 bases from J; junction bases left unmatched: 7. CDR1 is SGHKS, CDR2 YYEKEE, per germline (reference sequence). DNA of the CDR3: TGTGCCAGCGCGGCCGGGACAGGGCCCTACGAGCAGTACTTC. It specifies CASAAGTGPYEQYF.

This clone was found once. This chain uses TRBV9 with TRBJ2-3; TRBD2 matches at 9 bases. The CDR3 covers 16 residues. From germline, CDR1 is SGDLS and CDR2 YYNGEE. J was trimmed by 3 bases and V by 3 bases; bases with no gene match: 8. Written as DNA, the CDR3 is TGTGCCAGCAGCGACGGTCGACTAGCGGTGACAGATACGCAGTATTTT. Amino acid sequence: CASSDGRLAVTDTQYF. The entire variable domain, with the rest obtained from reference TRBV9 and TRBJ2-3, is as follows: DSGVTQTPKHLITATGQRVTLRCSPRSGDLSVYWYQQSLDQGLQFLIQYYNGEERAKGNILERFSAQQFPDLHSELNLSSLELGDSALYFCASSDGRLAVTDTQYFGPGTRLTVL.

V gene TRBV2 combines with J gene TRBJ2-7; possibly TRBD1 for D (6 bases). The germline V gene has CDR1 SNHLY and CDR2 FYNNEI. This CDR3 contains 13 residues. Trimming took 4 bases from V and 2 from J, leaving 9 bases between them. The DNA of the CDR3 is TGTGCCAGCAGTGGACAGGCCGCCTACGAGCAGTACTTC. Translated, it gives CASSGQAAYEQYF.

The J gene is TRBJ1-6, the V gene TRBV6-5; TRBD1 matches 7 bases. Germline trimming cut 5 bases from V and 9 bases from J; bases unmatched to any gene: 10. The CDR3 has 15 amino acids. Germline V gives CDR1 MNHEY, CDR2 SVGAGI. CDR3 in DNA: TGTGCCAGCAGTAGGGTGACAGGGCCTAGTTCACCCCTCCACTTT. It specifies CASSRVTGPSSPLHF.

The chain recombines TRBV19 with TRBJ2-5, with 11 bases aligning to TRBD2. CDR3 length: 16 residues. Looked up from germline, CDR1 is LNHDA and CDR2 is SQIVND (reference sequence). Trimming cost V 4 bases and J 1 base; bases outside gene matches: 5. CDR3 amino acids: CASSNRLAGSQETQYF. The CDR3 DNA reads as TGTGCCAGTAGTAACCGACTAGCGGGAAGCCAAGAGACCCAGTACTTC.

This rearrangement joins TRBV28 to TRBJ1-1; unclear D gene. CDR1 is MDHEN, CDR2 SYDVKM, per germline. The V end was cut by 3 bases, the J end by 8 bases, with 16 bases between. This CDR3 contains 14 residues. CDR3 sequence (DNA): TGTGCCAGCAGTTTCGTGTGGGGAGTTGGGGAAGCTTTCTTT. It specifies CASSFVWGVGEAFF.

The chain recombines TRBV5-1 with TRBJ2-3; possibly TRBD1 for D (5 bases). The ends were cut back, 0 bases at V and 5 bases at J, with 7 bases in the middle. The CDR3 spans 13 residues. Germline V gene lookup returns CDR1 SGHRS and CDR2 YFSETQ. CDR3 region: CASSLEGEDTQYF. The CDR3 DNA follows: TGCGCCAGCAGCTTGGAAGGGGAAGATACGCAGTATTTT.

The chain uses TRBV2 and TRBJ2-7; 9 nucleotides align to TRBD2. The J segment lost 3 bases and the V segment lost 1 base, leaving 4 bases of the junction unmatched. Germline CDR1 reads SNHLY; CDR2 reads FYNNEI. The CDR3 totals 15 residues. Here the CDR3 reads CASSEGLAAVYEQYV. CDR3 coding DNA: TGTGCCAGCAGTGAAGGACTAGCGGCAGTCTACGAGCAGTACGTC.

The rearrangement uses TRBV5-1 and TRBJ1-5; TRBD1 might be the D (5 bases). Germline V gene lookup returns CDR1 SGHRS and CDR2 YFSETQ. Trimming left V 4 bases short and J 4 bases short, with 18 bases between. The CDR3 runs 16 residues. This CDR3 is CASSPGVGTENQPQHF. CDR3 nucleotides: TGCGCCAGCAGCCCTGGAGTAGGGACTGAAAATCAGCCCCAGCATTTT.

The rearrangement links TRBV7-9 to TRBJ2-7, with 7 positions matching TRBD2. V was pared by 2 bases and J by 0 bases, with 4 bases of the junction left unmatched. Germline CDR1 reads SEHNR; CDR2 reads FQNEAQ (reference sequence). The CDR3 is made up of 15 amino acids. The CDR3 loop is CASSLFLAVSYEQYF. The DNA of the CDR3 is TGTGCCAGCAGCTTATTCCTAGCGGTCTCCTACGAGCAGTACTTC.

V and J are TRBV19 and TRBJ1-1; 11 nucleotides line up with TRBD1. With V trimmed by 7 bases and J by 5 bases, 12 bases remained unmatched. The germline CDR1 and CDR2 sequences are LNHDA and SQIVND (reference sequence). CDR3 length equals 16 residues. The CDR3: CASTLGQGASRTEAFF. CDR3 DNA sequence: TGTGCCAGTACACTAGGACAGGGGGCGAGTAGGACTGAAGCTTTCTTT.

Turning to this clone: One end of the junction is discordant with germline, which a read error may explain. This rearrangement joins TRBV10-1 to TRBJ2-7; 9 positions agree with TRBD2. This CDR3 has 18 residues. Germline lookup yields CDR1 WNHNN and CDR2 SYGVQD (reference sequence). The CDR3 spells CASSESIVAGEVPYERYF. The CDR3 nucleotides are TGCGCCAGCAGTGAGTCGATCGTAGCGGGAGAGGTCCCCTACGAGCGGTACTTC.

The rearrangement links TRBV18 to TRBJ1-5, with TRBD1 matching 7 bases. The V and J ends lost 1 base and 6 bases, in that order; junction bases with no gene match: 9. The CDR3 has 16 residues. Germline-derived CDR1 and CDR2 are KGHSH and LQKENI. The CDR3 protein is CASSPQGAVVGQPQHF. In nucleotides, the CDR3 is TGTGCCAGCTCACCACAGGGGGCCGTCGTGGGTCAGCCCCAGCATTTT.

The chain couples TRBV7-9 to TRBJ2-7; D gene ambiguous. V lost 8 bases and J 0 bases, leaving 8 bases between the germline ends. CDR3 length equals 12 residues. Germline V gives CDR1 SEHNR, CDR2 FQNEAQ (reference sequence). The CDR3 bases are TGTGCCAGCTCCGGCGGCTCCTACGAGCAGTACTTC. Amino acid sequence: CASSGGSYEQYF.

The CDR3 loop reads CASSQGTGVWTGELFF. CDR3 nucleotide sequence: TGCGCCAGCAGCCAAGGAACAGGGGTATGGACCGGGGAGCTGTTTTTT. The V call is TRBV4-3, the J call TRBJ2-2, with 7 bases identical to TRBD1. Germline V gene data show CDR1 as LGHNA and CDR2 as YSLEER. J gave up 5 bases and V 1 base, and 7 bases lay outside the gene matches. This CDR3 contains 16 residues.

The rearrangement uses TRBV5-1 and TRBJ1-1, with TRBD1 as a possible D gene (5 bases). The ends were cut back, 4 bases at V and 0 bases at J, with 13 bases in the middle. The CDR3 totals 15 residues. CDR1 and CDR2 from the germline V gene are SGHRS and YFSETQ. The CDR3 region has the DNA TGCGCCAGCAGCCCCGCAGGGCAGCTGAACACTGAAGCTTTCTTT. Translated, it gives CASSPAGQLNTEAFF.

The CDR3 here is CASSLPAGGGRETQYF. The CDR3 DNA is TGCGCCAGCAGCTTGCCGGCGGGAGGGGGGCGAGAGACCCAGTACTTC. The V call is TRBV5-1, the J call TRBJ2-5, with 9 bases aligning to TRBD2. Germline V gene sequence: CDR1 SGHRS, CDR2 YFSETQ. The CDR3 contains 16 residues. V shed 1 base, J shed 4 bases, and the junction held 8 bases outside the gene matches.

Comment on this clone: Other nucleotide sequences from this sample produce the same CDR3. CDR3 loop: CASSPGTGQETQYF. CDR3 DNA sequence: TGTGCCAGCTCCCCCGGGACAGGGCAAGAGACCCAGTACTTC. The J gene is TRBJ2-5, the V gene TRBV18, with 9 bases matching TRBD1. The ends lost 6 bases at V and 2 bases at J; junction bases unmatched: 4. From germline, CDR1 is KGHSH and CDR2 LQKENI. CDR3 length equals 14 residues. The variable domain in full, completed from reference TRBV18 and TRBJ2-5, reads NAGVMQNPRHLVRRRGQEARLRCSPMKGHSHVYWYRQLPEEGLKFMVYLQKENIIDESGMPKERFSAEFPKEGPSILRIQQVVRGDSAAYFCASSPGTGQETQYFGPGTRLLVL.

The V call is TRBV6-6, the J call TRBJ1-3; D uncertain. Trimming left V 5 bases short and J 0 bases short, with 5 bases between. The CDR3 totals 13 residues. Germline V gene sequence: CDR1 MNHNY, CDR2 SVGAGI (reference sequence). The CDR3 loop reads CASSRGSGNTIYF. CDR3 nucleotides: TGTGCCAGCAGTAGAGGCTCTGGAAACACCATATATTTT.

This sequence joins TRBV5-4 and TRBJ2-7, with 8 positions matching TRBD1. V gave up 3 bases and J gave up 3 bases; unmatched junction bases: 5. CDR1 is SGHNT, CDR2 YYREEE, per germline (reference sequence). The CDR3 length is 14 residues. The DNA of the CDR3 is TGTGCCAGCAGCTCCGGGACAGGTATCTACGAGCAGTACTTC. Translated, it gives CASSSGTGIYEQYF.

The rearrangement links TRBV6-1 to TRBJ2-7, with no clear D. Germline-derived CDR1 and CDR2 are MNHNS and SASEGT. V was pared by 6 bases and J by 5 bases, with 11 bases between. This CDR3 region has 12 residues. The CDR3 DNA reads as TGTGCCAGCAGCTACCCAGACAACGAGCAGTACGTC. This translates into CASSYPDNEQYV.

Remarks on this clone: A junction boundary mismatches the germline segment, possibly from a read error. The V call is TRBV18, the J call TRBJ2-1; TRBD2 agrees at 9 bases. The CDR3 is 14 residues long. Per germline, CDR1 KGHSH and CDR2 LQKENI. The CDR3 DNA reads TGTGCCACCTCACGGTCTAGCGGGGACAATGAGCAGCTCTTC. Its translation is CATSRSSGDNEQLF. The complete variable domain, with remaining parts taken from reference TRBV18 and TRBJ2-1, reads NAGVMQNPRHLVRRRGQEARLRCSPMKGHSHVYWYRQLPEEGLKFMVYLQKENIIDESGMPKERFSAEFPKEGPSILRIQQVVRGDSAAYFCATSRSSGDNEQLFGPGTRLTVL.

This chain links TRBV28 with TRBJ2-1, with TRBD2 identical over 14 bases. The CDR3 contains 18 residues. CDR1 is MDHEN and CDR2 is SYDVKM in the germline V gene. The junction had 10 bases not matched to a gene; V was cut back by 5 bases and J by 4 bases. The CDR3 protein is CASSTGTSGSGGYNEQFF. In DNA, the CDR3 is TGTGCCAGCAGTACCGGGACTAGCGGGAGCGGGGGGTACAATGAGCAGTTCTTC.

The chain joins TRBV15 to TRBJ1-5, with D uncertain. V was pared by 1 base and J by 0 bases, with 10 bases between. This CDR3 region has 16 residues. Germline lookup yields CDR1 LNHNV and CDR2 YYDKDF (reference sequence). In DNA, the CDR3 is TGTGCCACCAGCAGAGGGCCAGTTACTAGCAATCAGCCCCAGCATTTT. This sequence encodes CATSRGPVTSNQPQHF.

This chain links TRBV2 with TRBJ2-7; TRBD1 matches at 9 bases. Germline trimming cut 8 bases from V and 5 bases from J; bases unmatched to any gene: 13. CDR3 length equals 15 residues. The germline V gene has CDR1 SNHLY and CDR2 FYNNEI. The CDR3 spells CASQLTGGTLHEQYF. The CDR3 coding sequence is TGTGCCAGCCAACTGACAGGGGGGACACTACACGAGCAGTACTTC.

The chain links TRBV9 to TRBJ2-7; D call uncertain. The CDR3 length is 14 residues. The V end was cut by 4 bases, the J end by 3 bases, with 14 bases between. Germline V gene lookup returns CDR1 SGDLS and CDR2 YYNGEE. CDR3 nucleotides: TGTGCCAGCAGCCCCACCCAGTGGGGCTACGAGCAGTACGTC. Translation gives CASSPTQWGYEQYV.

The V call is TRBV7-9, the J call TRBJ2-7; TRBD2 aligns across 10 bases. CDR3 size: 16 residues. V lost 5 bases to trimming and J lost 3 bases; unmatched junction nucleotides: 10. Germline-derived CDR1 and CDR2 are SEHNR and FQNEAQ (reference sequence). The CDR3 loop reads CASSRTSASGSYEQYF. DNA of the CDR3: TGTGCCAGCAGCCGCACATCGGCTAGCGGGAGCTACGAGCAGTACTTC. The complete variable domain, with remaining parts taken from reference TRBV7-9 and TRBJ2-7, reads DTGVSQNPRHKITKRGQNVTFRCDPISEHNRLYWYRQTLGQGPEFLTYFQNEAQLEKSRLLSDRFSAERPKGSFSTLEIQRTEQGDSAMYLCASSRTSASGSYEQYFGPGTRLTVT.

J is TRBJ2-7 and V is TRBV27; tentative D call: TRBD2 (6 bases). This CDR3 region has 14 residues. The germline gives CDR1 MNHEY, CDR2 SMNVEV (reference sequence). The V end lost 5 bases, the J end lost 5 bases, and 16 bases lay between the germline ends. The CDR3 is CASSEHGTSDEQYV. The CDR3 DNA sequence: TGTGCCAGCAGTGAACACGGGACTTCGGACGAGCAGTACGTC.

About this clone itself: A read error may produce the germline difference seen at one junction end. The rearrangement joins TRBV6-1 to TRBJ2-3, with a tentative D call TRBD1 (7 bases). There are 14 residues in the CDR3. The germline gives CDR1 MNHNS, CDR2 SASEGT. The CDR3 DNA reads TGTGCCAGCAGTGTGGGCGGCGGGACAGACACGCAGTATTTT. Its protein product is CASSVGGGTDTQYF.

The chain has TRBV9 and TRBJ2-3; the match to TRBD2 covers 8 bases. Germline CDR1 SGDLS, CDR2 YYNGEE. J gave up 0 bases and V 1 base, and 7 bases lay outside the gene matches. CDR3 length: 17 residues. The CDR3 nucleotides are TGTGCCAGCAGCGTAATGGCGGGAGGACCTAGCACAGATACGCAGTATTTT. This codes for CASSVMAGGPSTDTQYF.

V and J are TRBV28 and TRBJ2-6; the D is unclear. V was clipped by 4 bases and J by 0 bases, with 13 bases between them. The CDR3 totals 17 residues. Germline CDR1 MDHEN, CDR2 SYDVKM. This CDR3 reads CASSSRIASSGANVLTF. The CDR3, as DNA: TGTGCCAGCAGTTCCCGCATAGCAAGCTCTGGGGCCAACGTCCTGACTTTC.

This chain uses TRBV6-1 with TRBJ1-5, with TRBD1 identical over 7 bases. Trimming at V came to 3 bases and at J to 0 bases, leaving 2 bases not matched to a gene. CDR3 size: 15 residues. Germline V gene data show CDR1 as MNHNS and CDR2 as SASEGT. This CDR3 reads CASSDGTVSNQPQHF. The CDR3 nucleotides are TGTGCCAGCAGTGACGGGACAGTTAGCAATCAGCCCCAGCATTTT.